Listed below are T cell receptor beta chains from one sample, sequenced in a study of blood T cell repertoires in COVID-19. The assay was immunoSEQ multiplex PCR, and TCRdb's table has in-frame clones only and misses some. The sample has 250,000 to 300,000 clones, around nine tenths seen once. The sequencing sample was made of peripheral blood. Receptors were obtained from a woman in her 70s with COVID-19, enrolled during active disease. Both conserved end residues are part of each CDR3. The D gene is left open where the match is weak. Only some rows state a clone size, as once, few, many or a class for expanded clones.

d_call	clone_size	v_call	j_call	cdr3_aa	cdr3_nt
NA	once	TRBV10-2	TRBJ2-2	CASLSPGKGAGELFF	TGCGCCAGCCTCTCTCCGGGGAAGGGCGCCGGGGAGCTGTTTTTT
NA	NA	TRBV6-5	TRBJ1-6	CASRRSDSPLHF	TGTGCCAGCAGGAGGTCTGATTCACCCCTCCACTTT
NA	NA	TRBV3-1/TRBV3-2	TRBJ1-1	CASSQVSAAEAFF	TGTGCCAGCAGCCAAGTTTCGGCGGCTGAAGCTTTCTTT
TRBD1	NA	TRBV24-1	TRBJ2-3	CATSTGGKDTQYF	TGTGCCACCAGTACAGGGGGGAAGGATACGCAGTATTTT
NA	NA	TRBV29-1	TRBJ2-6	CSVQVSSGANVLTF	TGCAGCGTTCAGGTGAGCTCTGGGGCCAACGTCCTGACTTTC
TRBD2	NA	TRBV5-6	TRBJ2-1	CASSLAGSYNEQFF	TGTGCCAGCAGCTTAGCGGGGAGTTACAATGAGCAGTTCTTC
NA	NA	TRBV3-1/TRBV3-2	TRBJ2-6	CASSQGSGANVLTF	TGTGCCAGCAGCCAAGGGAGTGGGGCCAACGTCCTGACTTTC
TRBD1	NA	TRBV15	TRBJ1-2	CATSRATGGAVYGYTF	TGTGCCACCAGCAGAGCGACAGGGGGCGCAGTCTATGGCTACACCTTC
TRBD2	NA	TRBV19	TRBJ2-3	CASSLTSGGPTQYF	TGTGCCAGTAGCCTGACTAGCGGGGGGCCTACGCAGTATTTT
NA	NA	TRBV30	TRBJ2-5	CAWSVGEVETQYF	TGTGCCTGGAGTGTTGGGGAGGTAGAGACCCAGTACTTC
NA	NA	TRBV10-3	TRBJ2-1	CAISEGSQGNEQFF	TGTGCCATCAGTGAGGGGTCCCAGGGGAATGAGCAGTTCTTC
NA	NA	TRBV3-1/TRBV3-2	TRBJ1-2	CASSQDGGRGYTF	TGTGCCAGCAGCCAAGACGGGGGGAGAGGCTACACCTTC
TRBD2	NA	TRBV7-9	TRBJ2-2	CASSLLAAGELFF	TGTGCCAGCAGCTTGCTAGCGGCCGGGGAGCTGTTTTTT
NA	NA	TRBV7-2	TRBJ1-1	CASSLAGLSEYTEAFF	TGTGCCAGCAGCTTAGCGGGGCTGTCGGAATACACTGAAGCTTTCTTT
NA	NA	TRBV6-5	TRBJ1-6	CASSNQGNGSPLHF	TGTGCCAGCAGTAACCAGGGAAATGGCTCACCCCTCCACTTT
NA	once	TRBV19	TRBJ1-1	CASPAYAFF	TGTGCCAGTCCCGCCTACGCTTTCTTT
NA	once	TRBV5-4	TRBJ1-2	CASSSKAYGYTF	TGTGCCAGCAGCTCCAAAGCTTATGGCTACACCTTC
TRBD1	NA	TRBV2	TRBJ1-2	CASSEAGTGYGYTF	TGTGCCAGCAGTGAAGCCGGGACAGGGTATGGCTACACCTTC
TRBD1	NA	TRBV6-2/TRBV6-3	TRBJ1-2	CASIPQGQGDGYTF	TGTGCCAGCATCCCACAGGGACAGGGCGATGGCTACACCTTC
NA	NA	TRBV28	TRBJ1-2	CASTLPTNYGYTF	TGTGCCAGCACTCTCCCTACTAACTATGGCTACACCTTC
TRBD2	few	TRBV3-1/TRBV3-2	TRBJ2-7	CASSQVSGGPYEQYF	TGTGCCAGCAGCCAAGTTAGCGGGGGACCCTACGAGCAGTACTTC
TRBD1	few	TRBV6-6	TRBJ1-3	CASSRKTGVGNTIYF	TGTGCCAGCAGTCGCAAGACAGGGGTCGGAAACACCATATATTTT
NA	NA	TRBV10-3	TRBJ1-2	CAISESGEVGYTF	TGTGCCATCAGTGAGTCCGGTGAAGTAGGCTACACCTTC
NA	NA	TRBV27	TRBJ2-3	CASSLSSFTSTDTQYF	TGTGCCAGCAGTTTATCCTCCTTCACTAGCACAGATACGCAGTATTTT
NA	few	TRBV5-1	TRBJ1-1	CASSLEGQGEAFF	TGCGCCAGCAGCTTGGAAGGGCAGGGAGAAGCTTTCTTT